This paragraph reports one T cell receptor (beta chain). What it recognizes is unknown. Unmatched junction bases numbered 5, after V lost 0 bases and J lost 5 bases. CDR3 size: 14 residues. Germline-derived CDR1 and CDR2 are DFQATT and SNEGSKA (reference sequence). This record belongs to a study of response to subunit inactivated influenza vaccine. One entry per CDR3 protein, called by TCRdb with MiXCR from the RT-PCR reads. The sample has approximately 310,000 distinct CDR3 sequences, just over 20% seen once; the top ten hold roughly 10%. Study conclusions and caveats: New T cells are recruited in small numbers by each seasonal influenza vaccination, according to the authors' suggestion.

The source was PBMCs from blood, collected less than 22 months after vaccination. The chain recombines TRBV20-1 with TRBJ2-3, with TRBD2 matching over 7 bases. The sequence came from a man aged 50-75 years who received an inactivated influenza vaccine. The CDR3 spells CSARDILAEDTQYF. The CDR3 nucleotides read TGCAGTGCTAGAGATATTCTAGCGGAAGATACGCAGTATTTT.